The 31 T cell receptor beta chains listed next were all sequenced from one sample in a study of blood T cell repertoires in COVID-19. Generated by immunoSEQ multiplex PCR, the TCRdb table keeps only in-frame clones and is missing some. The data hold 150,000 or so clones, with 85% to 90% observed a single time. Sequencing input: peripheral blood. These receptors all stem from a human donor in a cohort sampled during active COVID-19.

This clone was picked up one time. CDR3 residues: CASKTQPTGVAGELFF. Here the CDR3 DNA reads TGCGCCAGCAAAACTCAGCCGACAGGGGTGGCCGGGGAGCTGTTTTTT. V and J are TRBV4-1 and TRBJ2-2; 8 bases are a match to TRBD1. CDR3 size: 16 residues. J was trimmed by 6 bases and V by 7 bases; bases with no gene match: 13. Germline CDR1 and CDR2: MGHRA and YSYEKL.

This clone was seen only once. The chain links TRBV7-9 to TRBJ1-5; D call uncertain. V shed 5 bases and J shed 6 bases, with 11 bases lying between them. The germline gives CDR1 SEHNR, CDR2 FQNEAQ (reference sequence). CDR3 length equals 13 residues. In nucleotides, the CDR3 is TGTGCCAGCAGCCCACCGGGAGTTCAGCCCCAGCATTTT. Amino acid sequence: CASSPPGVQPQHF.

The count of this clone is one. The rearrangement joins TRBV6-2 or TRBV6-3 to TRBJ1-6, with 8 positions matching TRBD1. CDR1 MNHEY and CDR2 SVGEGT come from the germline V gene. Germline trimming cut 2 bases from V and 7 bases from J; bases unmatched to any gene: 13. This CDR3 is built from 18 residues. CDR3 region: CASSYVVGTGRDNSPLHF. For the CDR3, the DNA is TGTGCCAGCAGTTACGTAGTCGGGACAGGCCGCGACAATTCACCCCTCCACTTT.

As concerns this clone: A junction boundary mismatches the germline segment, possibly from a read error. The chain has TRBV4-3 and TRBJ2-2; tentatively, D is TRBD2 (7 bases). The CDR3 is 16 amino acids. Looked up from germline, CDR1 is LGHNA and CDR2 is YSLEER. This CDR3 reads CARSQGGGKSTGELFF. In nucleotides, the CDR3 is TGCGCCCGCAGCCAAGGGGGGGGGAAGAGCACCGGGGAGCTGTTTTTT.

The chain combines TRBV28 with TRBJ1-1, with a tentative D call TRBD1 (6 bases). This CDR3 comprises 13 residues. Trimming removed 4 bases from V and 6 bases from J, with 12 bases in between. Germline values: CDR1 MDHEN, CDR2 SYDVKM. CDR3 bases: TGTGCCAGCAGTTCCGGGGGGCGACCTGAAGCTTTCTTT. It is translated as CASSSGGRPEAFF.

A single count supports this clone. The CDR3 loop is CASSPSRPGGNEQFF. The CDR3 region has the DNA TGTGCCAGCTCACCTTCGAGACCGGGGGGAAATGAGCAGTTCTTC. The chain combines TRBV18 with TRBJ2-1, with 7 nucleotides matching TRBD2. CDR3 size: 15 residues. V lost 3 bases, J lost 7 bases, and 9 bases stayed unmatched. Looked up from germline, CDR1 is KGHSH and CDR2 is LQKENI.

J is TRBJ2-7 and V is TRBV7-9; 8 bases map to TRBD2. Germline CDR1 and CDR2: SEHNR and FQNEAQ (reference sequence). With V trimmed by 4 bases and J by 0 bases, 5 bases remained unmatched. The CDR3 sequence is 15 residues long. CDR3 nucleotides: TGTGCCAGCAGCTCTAGCGGGCTCAGCTCCTACGAGCAGTACTTC. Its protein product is CASSSSGLSSYEQYF.

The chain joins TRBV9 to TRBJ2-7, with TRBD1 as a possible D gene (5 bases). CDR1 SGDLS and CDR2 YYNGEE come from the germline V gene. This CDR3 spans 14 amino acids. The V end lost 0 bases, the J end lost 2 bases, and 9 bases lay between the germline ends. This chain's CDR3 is CASSVAGSTYEQYF. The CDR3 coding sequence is TGTGCCAGCAGCGTAGCAGGGTCCACCTACGAGCAGTACTTC.

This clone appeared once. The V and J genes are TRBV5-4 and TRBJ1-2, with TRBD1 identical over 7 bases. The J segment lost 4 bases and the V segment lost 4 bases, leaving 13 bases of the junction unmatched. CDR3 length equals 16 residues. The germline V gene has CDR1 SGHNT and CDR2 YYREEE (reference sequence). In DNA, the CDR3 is TGTGCCAGCAGCCCCCGGACAGGAGACCATGCCTATGGCTACACCTTC. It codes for CASSPRTGDHAYGYTF.

The CDR3 reads CASSYQRGAKETQYF. The CDR3 nucleotides read TGTGCCAGCAGCTATCAGCGGGGCGCGAAAGAGACCCAGTACTTC. The chain joins TRBV11-2 to TRBJ2-5; 7 bases are shared with TRBD2. Unmatched junction bases numbered 8, after V lost 4 bases and J lost 3 bases. The length of the CDR3 is 15 residues. Germline CDR1 SGHAT, CDR2 FQNNGV. Full variable domain (outside the CDR3, taken from reference TRBV11-2 and TRBJ2-5): EAGVAQSPRYKIIEKRQSVAFWCNPISGHATLYWYQQILGQGPKLLIQFQNNGVVDDSQLPKDRFSAERLKGVDSTLKIQPAKLEDSAVYLCASSYQRGAKETQYFGPGTRLLVL.

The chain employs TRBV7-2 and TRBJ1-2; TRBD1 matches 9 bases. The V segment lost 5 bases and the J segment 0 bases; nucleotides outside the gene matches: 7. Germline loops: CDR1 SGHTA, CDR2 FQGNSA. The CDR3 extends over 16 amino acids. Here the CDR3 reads CASSRDRALANYGYTF. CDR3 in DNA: TGTGCCAGCAGCCGGGACAGGGCTTTAGCTAACTATGGCTACACCTTC. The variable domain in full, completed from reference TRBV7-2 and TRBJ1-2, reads GAGVSQSPSNKVTEKGKDVELRCDPISGHTALYWYRQSLGQGLEFLIYFQGNSAPDKSGLPSDRFSAERTGGSVSTLTIQRTQQEDSAVYLCASSRDRALANYGYTFGSGTRLTVV.

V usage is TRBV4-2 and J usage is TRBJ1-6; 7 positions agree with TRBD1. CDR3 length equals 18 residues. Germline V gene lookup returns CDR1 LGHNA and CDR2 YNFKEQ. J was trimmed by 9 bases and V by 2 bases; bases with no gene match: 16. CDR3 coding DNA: TGTGCCAGCAGCCAACGGGACAGTCGGGGTTGGAGGCGTTCACCCCTCCACTTT. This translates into CASSQRDSRGWRRSPLHF.

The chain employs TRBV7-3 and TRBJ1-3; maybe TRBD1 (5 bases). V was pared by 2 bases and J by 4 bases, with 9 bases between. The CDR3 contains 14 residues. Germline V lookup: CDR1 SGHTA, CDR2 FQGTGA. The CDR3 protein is CASSLGGVGNTIYF. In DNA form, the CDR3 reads TGTGCCAGCAGCTTAGGGGGGGTCGGAAACACCATATATTTT.

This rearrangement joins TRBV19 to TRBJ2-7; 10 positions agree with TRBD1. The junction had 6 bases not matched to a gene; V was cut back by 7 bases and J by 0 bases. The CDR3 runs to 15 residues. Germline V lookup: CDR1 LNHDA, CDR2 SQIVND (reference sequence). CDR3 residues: CASTRTGGPSYEQYF. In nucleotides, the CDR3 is TGTGCCAGTACTCGGACAGGGGGTCCCTCCTACGAGCAGTACTTC.

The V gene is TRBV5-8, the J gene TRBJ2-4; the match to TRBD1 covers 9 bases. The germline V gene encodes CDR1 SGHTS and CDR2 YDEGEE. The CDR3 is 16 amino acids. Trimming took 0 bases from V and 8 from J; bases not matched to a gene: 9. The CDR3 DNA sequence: TGTGCCAGCAGCTTGGTTCTGGGGACAGGGTCGGACATTCAGTACTTC. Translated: CASSLVLGTGSDIQYF.

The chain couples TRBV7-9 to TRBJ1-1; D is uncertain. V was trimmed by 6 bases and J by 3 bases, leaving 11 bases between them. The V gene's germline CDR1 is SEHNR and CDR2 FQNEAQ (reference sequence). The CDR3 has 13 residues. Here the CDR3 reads CASRLDWDTEAFF. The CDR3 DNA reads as TGTGCCAGCAGACTAGACTGGGACACTGAAGCTTTCTTT.

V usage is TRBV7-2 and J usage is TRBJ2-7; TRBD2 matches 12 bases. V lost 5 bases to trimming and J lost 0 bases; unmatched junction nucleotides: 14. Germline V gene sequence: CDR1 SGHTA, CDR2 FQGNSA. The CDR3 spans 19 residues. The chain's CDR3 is CASSPLLAGGRRVSYEQYF. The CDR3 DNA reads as TGTGCCAGCAGCCCGTTACTAGCGGGGGGCCGACGAGTCTCCTACGAGCAGTACTTC.

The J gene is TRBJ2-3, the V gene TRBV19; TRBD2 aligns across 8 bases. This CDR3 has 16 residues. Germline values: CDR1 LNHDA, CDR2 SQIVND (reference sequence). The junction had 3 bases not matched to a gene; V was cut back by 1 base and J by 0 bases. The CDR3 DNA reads TGTGCCAGTAGTATAGTTTCTAGCGGGAGCACAGATACGCAGTATTTT. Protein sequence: CASSIVSSGSTDTQYF.

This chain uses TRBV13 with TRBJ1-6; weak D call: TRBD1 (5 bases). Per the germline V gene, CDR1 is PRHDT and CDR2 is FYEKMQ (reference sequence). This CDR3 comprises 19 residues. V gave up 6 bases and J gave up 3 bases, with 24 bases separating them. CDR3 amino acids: CASSYRIQSGGYYNSPLHF. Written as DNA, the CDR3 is TGTGCCAGCAGTTATAGGATACAGTCCGGGGGGTACTATAATTCACCCCTCCACTTT.

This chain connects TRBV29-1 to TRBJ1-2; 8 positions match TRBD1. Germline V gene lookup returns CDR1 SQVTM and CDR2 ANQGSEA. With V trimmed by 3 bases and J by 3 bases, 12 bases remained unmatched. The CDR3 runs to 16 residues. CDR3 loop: CSVDVLRDRMDYGYTF. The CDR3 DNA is TGCAGCGTTGACGTCCTCCGGGACAGGATGGACTATGGCTACACCTTC.

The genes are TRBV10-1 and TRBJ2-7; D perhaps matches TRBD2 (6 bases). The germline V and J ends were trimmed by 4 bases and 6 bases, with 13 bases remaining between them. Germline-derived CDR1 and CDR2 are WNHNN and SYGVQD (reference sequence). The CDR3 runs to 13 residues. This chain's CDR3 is CASSARVEGEQYF. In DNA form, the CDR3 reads TGCGCCAGCAGTGCTCGGGTGGAGGGCGAGCAGTACTTC.

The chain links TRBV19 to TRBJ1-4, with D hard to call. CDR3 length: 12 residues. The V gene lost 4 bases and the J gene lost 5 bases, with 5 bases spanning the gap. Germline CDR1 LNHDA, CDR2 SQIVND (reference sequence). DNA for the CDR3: TGTGCCAGTAGTACCCTCAATGAAAAACTGTTTTTT. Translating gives CASSTLNEKLFF.

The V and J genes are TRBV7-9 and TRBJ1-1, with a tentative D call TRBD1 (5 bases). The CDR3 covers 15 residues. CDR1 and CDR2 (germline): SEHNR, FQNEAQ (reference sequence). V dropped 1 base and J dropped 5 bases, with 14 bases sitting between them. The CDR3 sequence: CASSLVARGKTEAFF. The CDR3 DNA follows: TGTGCCAGCAGCTTAGTCGCCCGGGGGAAAACTGAAGCTTTCTTT.

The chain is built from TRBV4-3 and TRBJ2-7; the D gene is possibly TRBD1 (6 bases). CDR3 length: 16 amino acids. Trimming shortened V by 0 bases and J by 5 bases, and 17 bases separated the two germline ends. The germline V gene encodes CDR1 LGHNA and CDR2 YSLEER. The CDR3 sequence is CASSQEISQGHNEQYF. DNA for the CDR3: TGCGCCAGCAGCCAAGAAATATCACAGGGTCATAACGAGCAGTACTTC.

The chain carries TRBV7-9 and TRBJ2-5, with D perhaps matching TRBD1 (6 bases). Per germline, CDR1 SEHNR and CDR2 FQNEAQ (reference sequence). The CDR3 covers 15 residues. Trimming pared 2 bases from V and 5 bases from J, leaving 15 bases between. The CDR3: CASSLTGSTLETQYF. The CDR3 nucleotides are TGTGCCAGCAGCTTAACAGGGTCGACACTGGAGACCCAGTACTTC.

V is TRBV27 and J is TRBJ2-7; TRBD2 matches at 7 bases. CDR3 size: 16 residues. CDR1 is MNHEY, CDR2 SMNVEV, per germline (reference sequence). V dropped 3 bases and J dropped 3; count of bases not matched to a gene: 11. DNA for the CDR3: TGTGCCAGCAGTTTCCAGGGAGTAGCGGGTCGCTACGAGCAGTACTTC. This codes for CASSFQGVAGRYEQYF.

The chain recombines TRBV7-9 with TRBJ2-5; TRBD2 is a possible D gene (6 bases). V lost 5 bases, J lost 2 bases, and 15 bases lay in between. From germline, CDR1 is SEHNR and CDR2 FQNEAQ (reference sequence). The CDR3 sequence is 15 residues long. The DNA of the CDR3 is TGTGCCAGCAGCCCAAAACCGGGACTTCAAGAGACCCAGTACTTC. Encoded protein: CASSPKPGLQETQYF. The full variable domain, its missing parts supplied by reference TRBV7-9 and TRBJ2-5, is DTGVSQNPRHKITKRGQNVTFRCDPISEHNRLYWYRQTLGQGPEFLTYFQNEAQLEKSRLLSDRFSAERPKGSFSTLEIQRTEQGDSAMYLCASSPKPGLQETQYFGPGTRLLVL.

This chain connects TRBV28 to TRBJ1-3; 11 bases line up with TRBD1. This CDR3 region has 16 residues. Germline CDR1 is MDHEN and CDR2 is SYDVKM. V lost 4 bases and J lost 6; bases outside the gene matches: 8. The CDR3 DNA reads TGTGCCAGCAGTTCACCTGGGACAGGGGGGAAAAACACCATATATTTT. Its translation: CASSSPGTGGKNTIYF.

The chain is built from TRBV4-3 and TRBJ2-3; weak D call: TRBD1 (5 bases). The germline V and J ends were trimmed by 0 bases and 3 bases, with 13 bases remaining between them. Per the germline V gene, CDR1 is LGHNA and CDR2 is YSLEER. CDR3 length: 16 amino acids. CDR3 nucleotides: TGCGCCAGCAGCCAAGATCGATTGGACATGACAGATACGCAGTATTTT. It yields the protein CASSQDRLDMTDTQYF.

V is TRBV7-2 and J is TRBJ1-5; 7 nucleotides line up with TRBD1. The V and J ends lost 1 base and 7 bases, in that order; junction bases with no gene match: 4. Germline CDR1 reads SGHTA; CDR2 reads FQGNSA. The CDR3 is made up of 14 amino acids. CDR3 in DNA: TGTGCCAGCAGCTTAGACAGGGGAAGACAGCCCCAGCATTTT. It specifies CASSLDRGRQPQHF.

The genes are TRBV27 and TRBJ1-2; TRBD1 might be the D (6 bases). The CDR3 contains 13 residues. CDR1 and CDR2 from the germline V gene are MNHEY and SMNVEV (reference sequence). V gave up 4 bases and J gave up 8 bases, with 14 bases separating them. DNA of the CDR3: TGTGCCAGCAGTTCTCTAGGGACAATCGGCTACACCTTC. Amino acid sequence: CASSSLGTIGYTF.